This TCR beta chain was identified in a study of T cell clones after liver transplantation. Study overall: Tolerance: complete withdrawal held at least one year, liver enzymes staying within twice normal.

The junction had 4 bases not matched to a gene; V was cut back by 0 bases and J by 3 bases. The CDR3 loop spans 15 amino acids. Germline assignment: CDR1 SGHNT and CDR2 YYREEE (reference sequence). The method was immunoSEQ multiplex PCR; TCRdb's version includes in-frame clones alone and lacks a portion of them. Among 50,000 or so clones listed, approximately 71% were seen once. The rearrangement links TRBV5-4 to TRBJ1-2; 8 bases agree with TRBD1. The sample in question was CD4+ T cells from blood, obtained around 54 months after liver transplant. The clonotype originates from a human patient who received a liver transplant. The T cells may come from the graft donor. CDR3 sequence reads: CASSLEAGGDYGYTF. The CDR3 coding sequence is TGTGCCAGCAGCTTGGAGGCAGGGGGCGACTATGGCTACACCTTC. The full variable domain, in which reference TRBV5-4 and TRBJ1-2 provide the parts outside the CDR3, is ETGVTQSPTHLIKTRGQQVTLRCSSQSGHNTVSWYQQALGQGPQFIFQYYREEENGRGNFPPRFSGLQFPNYSSELNVNALELDDSALYLCASSLEAGGDYGYTFGSGTRLTVV.